A selection of T cell receptor beta chains follows, all from one sample in a study of shared clonotypes between healthy human individuals. The repertoire was sequenced with immunoSEQ multiplex PCR; TCRdb's copy has only in-frame clones and lacks some. The profile shows roughly 1,600,000 clones, just under 99% of them singletons. Material: naive CD4+ T cells sorted from blood. These receptors all stem from a young man in good health. The CDR3 runs from the conserved cysteine through the conserved F or W.

v_call: TRBV4-1; cdr3_aa: CASSQDWGQEQPQHF
v_call: TRBV25-1; cdr3_aa: CASSARNGRGELFF
v_call: TRBV2; cdr3_aa: CASTQTIRSETQYF
v_call: TRBV9; cdr3_aa: CASSVAPSNEQFF
v_call: TRBV5-1; cdr3_aa: CASSQGALLSETQYF
v_call: TRBV5-4; cdr3_aa: CASSQRLAGGLETQYF
v_call: TRBV15; cdr3_aa: CATSRAGTGALQPQHF
v_call: TRBV7-9; cdr3_aa: CASSLARGRGLRYQETQYF
v_call: TRBV18; cdr3_aa: CASSRLGTGSYNEQFF
v_call: TRBV5-1; cdr3_aa: CASSLYDRAENEKLFF
v_call: TRBV11-2; cdr3_aa: CASSLLGRHTGELFF
v_call: TRBV2; cdr3_aa: CASSGRAYEQYF
v_call: TRBV6-5; cdr3_aa: CASSYGGPTSETQYF
v_call: TRBV10-3; cdr3_aa: CAISDSGIQDSYEQYF
v_call: TRBV5-1; cdr3_aa: CASSLEAPVLSGNTIYF
v_call: TRBV7-2; cdr3_aa: CASSLLKGDGVSTQYF
v_call: TRBV4-3; cdr3_aa: CASSRQGGTGELFF
v_call: TRBV4-1; cdr3_aa: CASSQDQGSNQPQHF
v_call: TRBV5-1; cdr3_aa: CASSARTGQSTEAFF
v_call: TRBV25-1; cdr3_aa: CASSGNSRYGYTF
v_call: TRBV25-1; cdr3_aa: CASSPWTGVGLGNQPQHF
v_call: TRBV7-2; cdr3_aa: CASSFRLGSGRAQETQYF
v_call: TRBV4-1; cdr3_aa: CASSQDIWVGGIQYF
v_call: TRBV9; cdr3_aa: CASSPQTGSTEAFF
v_call: TRBV28; cdr3_aa: CASGILGPGEQFF
v_call: TRBV9; cdr3_aa: CASSVSVTGNTIYF
v_call: TRBV6-5; cdr3_aa: CASSYSTGYGYTF
v_call: TRBV18; cdr3_aa: CASSPEAQGATGELFF
v_call: TRBV30; cdr3_aa: CAWDFMNTEAFF
v_call: TRBV20-1; cdr3_aa: CSARAGREQFF
v_call: TRBV5-4; cdr3_aa: CASSRPARESYTF
v_call: TRBV9; cdr3_aa: CASSVGQTNIQYF
v_call: TRBV2; cdr3_aa: CASSEQGTPYEQYF
v_call: TRBV27; cdr3_aa: CASSLSLAGGSFQPQHF
v_call: TRBV25-1; cdr3_aa: CASSEYGTSGGQADTQYF
v_call: TRBV11-2; cdr3_aa: CASSAGQRIGELFF